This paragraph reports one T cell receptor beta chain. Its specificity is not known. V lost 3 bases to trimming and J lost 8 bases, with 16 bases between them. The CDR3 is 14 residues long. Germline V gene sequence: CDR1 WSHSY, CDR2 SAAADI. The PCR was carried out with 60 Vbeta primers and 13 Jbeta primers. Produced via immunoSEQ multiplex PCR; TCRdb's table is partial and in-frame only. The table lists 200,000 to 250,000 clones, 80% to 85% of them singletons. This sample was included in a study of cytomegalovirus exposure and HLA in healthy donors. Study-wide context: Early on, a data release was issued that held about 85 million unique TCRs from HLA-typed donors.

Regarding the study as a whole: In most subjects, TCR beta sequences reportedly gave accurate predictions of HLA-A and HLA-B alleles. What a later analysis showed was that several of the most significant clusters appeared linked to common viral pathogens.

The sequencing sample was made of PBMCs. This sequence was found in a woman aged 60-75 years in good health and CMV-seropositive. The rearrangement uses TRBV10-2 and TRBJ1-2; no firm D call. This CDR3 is CASSDRGSGDGYTF. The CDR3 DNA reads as TGCGCCAGCAGTGATCGAGGGAGTGGTGACGGCTACACCTTC.